The source of this TCR beta chain is a study of blood T cell repertoires in COVID-19. Seattle enrolled patients during active infection and tracked them longitudinally. Methods used by the authors: Reference gene primer amplification gave nucleated cell count estimates. TCRdb keeps only in-frame clones here, not all; method: immunoSEQ multiplex PCR. The DNA was the basis for D and trimming; V, J and clone size are from that table. The sample lists approximately 210,000 clones; just under 85% were seen once. V shed 0 bases and J 4 bases; nucleotides not matched to a gene: 1. This CDR3 has 14 amino acids. CDR1 SGDLS and CDR2 YYNGEE come from the germline V gene.

The chain carries TRBV9 and TRBJ2-7; 10 bases map to TRBD2. The source material was peripheral blood. This receptor was identified in a man in his 60s with COVID-19, enrolled during active disease. CDR3 bases: TGTGCCAGCAGCGTAGGGACTAGCGGTTACGAGCAGTACTTC. Its translation is CASSVGTSGYEQYF.